This T cell receptor beta chain was retrieved from a study of T-cell reconstitution after alpha-beta-depleted transplantation in children. Study-wide results and limits: Several hundred expanded graft clones reportedly supplied alpha-beta T cells about two months after transplant. Surviving recipient cells, namely T cells and thymic progenitors, were the source of high day-60 TCRbeta diversity in some patients. Newly generated T cells supplied most T-cell counts and diversity one year post-transplant.

Worth noting for this clonotype: As yet, its antigen is unknown.

Germline CDR1 GTSNPN, CDR2 SVGIG (reference sequence). The V end lost 0 bases, the J end lost 0 bases, and 6 bases lay between the germline ends. The CDR3 covers 14 residues. The TCRbeta library was prepared with unique molecular identifiers. TCRdb passed the PCR reads through MiXCR, listing each CDR3 protein once. The sample includes 550,000 to 800,000 distinct CDR3 sequences, about an eighth of them seen just once. The sequence was collected from a girl aged 2-15 years with congenital amegakaryocytic thrombocytopenia, due to receive a stem cell transplant. The sequencing used PBMCs, collected before TCRalphabeta/CD19-depleted stem cell transplant. V and J are TRBV30 and TRBJ1-3; D is ambiguous. CDR3 coding DNA: TGTGCCTGGAGTGTTAAGGGCTCTGGAAACACCATATATTTT. The encoded protein is CAWSVKGSGNTIYF.